One and the same sample provided the 6 T cell receptor beta chains below, sequenced in a study of blood T cells in healthy people across ages. The use of a sample-barcoded 5' primer and a J-beta primer mix characterized a second PCR of about 7 to 12 cycles. TCRdb redid the calling of the 5' RACE reads with MiXCR, one entry per CDR3 protein. The sample contains 630,000 or so distinct CDR3 sequences, 25% to 35% of which appear only once. The sequenced sample consisted of blood. These receptor sequences come from a woman of 80 years or more in good health.

The table lists this clonotype with a few counts. The rearrangement uses TRBV9 and TRBJ2-5; 9 bases map to TRBD1. The CDR3 sequence is 16 residues long. V shed 2 bases and J 4 bases; nucleotides not matched to a gene: 9. Germline-derived CDR1 and CDR2 are SGDLS and YYNGEE. The CDR3 DNA is TGTGCCAGCAGCGTCTCTCAAGGGGACAGGGTAGAGACCCAGTACTTC. Translating gives CASSVSQGDRVETQYF.

The rearrangement uses TRBV30 and TRBJ2-5, with D hard to call. Looked up from germline, CDR1 is GTSNPN and CDR2 is SVGIG (reference sequence). V dropped 7 bases and J dropped 5 bases, with 8 bases sitting between them. The CDR3 sequence is 10 residues long. CDR3 in amino acids: CAFARETQYF. The DNA for the CDR3 is TGTGCCTTTGCCAGGGAGACCCAGTACTTC. The complete variable domain, with remaining parts taken from reference TRBV30 and TRBJ2-5, reads SQTIHQWPATLVQPVGSPLSLECTVEGTSNPNLYWYRQAAGRGLQLLFYSVGIGQISSEVPQNLSASRPQDRQFILSSKKLLLSDSGFYLCAFARETQYFGPGTRLLVL.

This rearrangement joins TRBV28 to TRBJ2-7; D is ambiguous. The CDR3 totals 12 residues. The V end was cut by 7 bases, the J end by 1 base, with 8 bases between. Germline V gene lookup returns CDR1 MDHEN and CDR2 SYDVKM. CDR3 bases: TGTGCCAGCAACAGTTTTTCCTACGAGCAGTACTTC. Protein sequence: CASNSFSYEQYF.

This clonotype was recorded many times. CDR3 DNA sequence: TGTGCCAGCAGTGAGTGGCAGGATGGCTACACCTTC. Encoded protein: CASSEWQDGYTF. This chain joins TRBV2 and TRBJ1-2; no clear D. The germline CDR1 and CDR2 sequences are SNHLY and FYNNEI. The CDR3 loop spans 12 amino acids. V lost 3 bases, J lost 6 bases, and 8 bases lay in between.

This clonotype was counted many times. V usage is TRBV4-3 and J usage is TRBJ1-2, with a tentative D call TRBD1 (5 bases). From germline, CDR1 is LGHNA and CDR2 YSLEER. V lost 4 bases and J lost 6, with 9 bases in between. The length of the CDR3 is 12 residues. The chain's CDR3 is CASSRDLDGYTF. Here the CDR3 DNA reads TGCGCCAGCAGCCGGGACCTCGATGGCTACACCTTC.

This clonotype has at least ten counts. A junction end diverges from the germline sequence, so it may reflect a read error. For the CDR3, the DNA is TGTGCCAGCAGCTTAGGAGGGGACACTGAAGCTTTCTTT. Protein sequence: CASSLGGDTEAFF. The V call is TRBV5-1, the J call TRBJ1-1, with D tentatively TRBD1 (5 bases). The CDR3 covers 13 residues. Germline V lookup: CDR1 SGHRS, CDR2 YFSETQ.